This entry is about one T cell receptor beta chain. The same CDR3 can be traced to other DNA sequences in this sample. The protocol was immunoSEQ multiplex PCR, while the TCRdb copy is restricted to in-frame clones and leaves out a portion. The sample has about 1.5 million clones, 98% seen once. This sample was taken from a study of shared clonotypes between healthy human individuals. Sequencing used naive CD4+ T cells sorted from blood. The subset was: CD45RA+ positively selected. The clonotype comes from a man aged 25 to 40 in good health.

The CDR3 sequence is CASSSGSGANVLTF. The CDR3, as DNA: TGCGCCAGCAGCTCGGGGTCTGGGGCCAACGTCCTGACTTTC. The chain combines TRBV5-1 with TRBJ2-6, with D tentatively TRBD2 (5 bases). From germline, CDR1 is SGHRS and CDR2 YFSETQ. V lost 3 bases and J 1 base, leaving 5 bases between the germline ends. There are 14 residues in the CDR3.